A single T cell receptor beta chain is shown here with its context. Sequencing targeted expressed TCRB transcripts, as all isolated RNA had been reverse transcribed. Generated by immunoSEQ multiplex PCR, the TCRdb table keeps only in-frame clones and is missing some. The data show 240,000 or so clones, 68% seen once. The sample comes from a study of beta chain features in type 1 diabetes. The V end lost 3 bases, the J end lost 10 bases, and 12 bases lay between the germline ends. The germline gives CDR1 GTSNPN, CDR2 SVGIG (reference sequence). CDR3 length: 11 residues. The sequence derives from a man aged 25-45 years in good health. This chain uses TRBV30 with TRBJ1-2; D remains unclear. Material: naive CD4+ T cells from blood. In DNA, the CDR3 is TGTGCCTGGAGAGAGACGGGCCTCTACACCTTC. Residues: CAWRETGLYTF.